These 18 T cell receptor beta chains were sequenced from one sample in a study of T cell responses to AZD1222 COVID-19 vaccine (dated by TCRdb to the early 2020s). The library relied on the immunoSEQ multiplex PCR assay. The source is immuneACCESS, and TCRdb retained only in-frame sequences with V and J called. Part of the clones is not carried over; for the studies checked, unresolved V genes explain less than half of this, and the remainder is unexplained. Across this sample there are about 69,000 clones, with roughly 80% seen only once. The top ten clonotypes cover over 12% of the sample. This specimen's time point label, per the study, means: about 28 days (+/-7) after the second vaccine dose. The sample in question was peripheral blood, obtained 28 days after the second AZD1222 dose. The receptor source for this set is an adult who received the AZD1222 COVID-19 vaccine.

This clone was seen once. CDR3 DNA: TGTGCCAGCAGCTTAGGCGGCGGCGGGGGAATAAAACAAGAGACCCAGTACTTC. Translation: CASSLGGGGGIKQETQYF. This chain connects TRBV9 to TRBJ2-5; 7 nucleotides line up with TRBD2. This CDR3 has 18 amino acids. Germline V gene lookup returns CDR1 SGDLS and CDR2 YYNGEE. J was trimmed by 2 bases and V by 4 bases; bases with no gene match: 17.

The chain recombines TRBV6-5 with TRBJ1-3; the D gene is possibly TRBD1 (6 bases). The germline CDR1 and CDR2 sequences are MNHEY and SVGAGI. The CDR3 extends over 16 amino acids. V dropped 4 bases and J dropped 2 bases, with 15 bases sitting between them. CDR3: CASSLQGFAPGNTIYF. Written as DNA, the CDR3 is TGTGCCAGCAGTTTACAGGGTTTCGCCCCTGGAAACACCATATATTTT.

The rearrangement links TRBV19 to TRBJ1-1, with D maybe TRBD1 (5 bases). V was shortened by 6 bases and J by 0 bases, with 11 bases between the two germline ends. In germline, CDR1 is LNHDA, CDR2 SQIVND (reference sequence). This CDR3 is 14 amino acids long. The CDR3 DNA is TGTGCCAGTAGGTCGGTCAGGGTGAACACTGAAGCTTTCTTT. Translation: CASRSVRVNTEAFF.

V is TRBV5-8 and J is TRBJ2-6; D remains ambiguous. Trimming removed 6 bases from V and 0 bases from J, with 10 bases in between. The germline V gene has CDR1 SGHTS and CDR2 YDEGEE. The CDR3 has 15 residues. This chain's CDR3 is CASIPLSSGANVLTF. The CDR3 coding sequence is TGTGCCAGCATCCCCCTAAGCTCTGGGGCCAACGTCCTGACTTTC.

The chain uses TRBV18 and TRBJ2-5; D is undetermined. CDR3 length: 15 residues. Germline-derived CDR1 and CDR2 are KGHSH and LQKENI. The ends were cut back, 0 bases at V and 5 bases at J, with 13 bases in the middle. CDR3 in amino acids: CASSPPGGITETQYF. The CDR3, as DNA: TGTGCCAGCTCACCACCGGGTGGGATTACGGAGACCCAGTACTTC.

The rearrangement links TRBV5-1 to TRBJ1-2, with TRBD1 identical over 7 bases. This CDR3 has 14 amino acids. Germline V gives CDR1 SGHRS, CDR2 YFSETQ. V shed 3 bases, J shed 5 bases, and the junction held 7 bases outside the gene matches. CDR3 coding DNA: TGCGCCAGCAGCTCAGGGGGGGCTAGTTATGGCTACACCTTC. This gives the protein CASSSGGASYGYTF.

This rearrangement joins TRBV12-3 or TRBV12-4 to TRBJ2-5; D is perhaps TRBD1 (5 bases). The CDR3 sequence is 13 residues long. The V end lost 5 bases, the J end lost 2 bases, and 9 bases lay between the germline ends. The CDR3 loop reads CASSRGIQETQYF. The CDR3 coding sequence is TGTGCCAGCAGTAGGGGAATACAAGAGACCCAGTACTTC.

The chain links TRBV27 to TRBJ1-1; the D gene is possibly TRBD1 (5 bases). Germline CDR1 MNHEY, CDR2 SMNVEV (reference sequence). The ends were cut back, 7 bases at V and 9 bases at J, with 18 bases in the middle. The CDR3 totals 13 residues. This CDR3 is CASKSFGGGKAFF. The CDR3 nucleotides are TGTGCCAGCAAATCTTTTGGGGGTGGGAAAGCTTTCTTT.

This clone was detected a few times. The chain couples TRBV28 to TRBJ2-1; 7 bases align to TRBD2. This CDR3 has 11 residues. The germline V gene encodes CDR1 MDHEN and CDR2 SYDVKM. The ends lost 6 bases at V and 10 bases at J; junction bases unmatched: 3. Written as DNA, the CDR3 is TGTGCCAGCAGCTGGGAGGGAGAGCAGTTCTTC. It translates to CASSWEGEQFF.

The rearrangement uses TRBV2 and TRBJ1-1; D may be TRBD1 (5 bases). Germline-derived CDR1 and CDR2 are SNHLY and FYNNEI. The CDR3 extends over 15 amino acids. The V end was cut by 0 bases, the J end by 4 bases, with 12 bases between. This CDR3 is CASSEARRGSTEAFF. The DNA of the CDR3 is TGTGCCAGCAGTGAAGCGCGAAGGGGATCCACTGAAGCTTTCTTT.

The chain has TRBV7-3 and TRBJ2-1; TRBD2 matches 7 bases. This CDR3 region has 14 residues. CDR1 and CDR2 from the germline V gene are SGHTA and FQGTGA. V lost 5 bases, J lost 0 bases, and 1 base stayed unmatched. The CDR3 coding sequence is TGTGCCAGCAGCCGGGGGGTCTCCTACAATGAGCAGTTCTTC. Protein product: CASSRGVSYNEQFF.

The V and J genes are TRBV19 and TRBJ1-1; 7 bases map to TRBD1. Germline V gene lookup returns CDR1 LNHDA and CDR2 SQIVND (reference sequence). CDR3 length equals 11 residues. CDR3 DNA: TGTGCTACGACAGGGATTTCTGAAGCTTTCTTT. Amino acid sequence: CATTGISEAFF. The full variable domain, in which reference TRBV19 and TRBJ1-1 provide the parts outside the CDR3, is DGGITQSPKYLFRKEGQNVTLSCEQNLNHDAMYWYRQDPGQGLRLIYYSQIVNDFQKGDIAEGYSVSREKKESFPLTVTSAQKNPTAFYLCATTGISEAFFGQGTRLTVV.

The chain employs TRBV7-9 and TRBJ1-2; 9 nucleotides align to TRBD1. The germline V gene encodes CDR1 SEHNR and CDR2 FQNEAQ (reference sequence). The CDR3 consists of 14 residues. The V gene end was trimmed by 5 bases and the J gene end by 5 bases; junction bases not matched to a gene: 6. CDR3 in amino acids: CASSNRDRVYGYTF. The CDR3 bases are TGTGCCAGCAGCAACCGGGACAGGGTGTATGGCTACACCTTC.

The genes are TRBV4-1 and TRBJ2-3; either TRBD1 or TRBD2 may fit D (5 bases each). Germline CDR1 reads MGHRA; CDR2 reads YSYEKL. The CDR3 consists of 17 residues. The V end was cut by 8 bases, the J end by 2 bases, with 23 bases between. As DNA, the CDR3 is TGCGCCAGCGTACTACCCGGGACGGAGGATTTCACAGATACGCAGTATTTT. Its protein is CASVLPGTEDFTDTQYF.

V is TRBV7-8 and J is TRBJ2-2; D unresolved. Between the trimmed V and J ends, which lost 1 base and 4 bases, there was a span of 13 bases. CDR1 is SGHVS, CDR2 FQNEAQ, per germline. This CDR3 has 16 amino acids. The DNA for the CDR3 is TGTGCCAGCAGCTTAGTGGAAAGAGGCACCACCGGGGAGCTGTTTTTT. Translating gives CASSLVERGTTGELFF.

The genes are TRBV18 and TRBJ1-5, with 10 bases fitting TRBD1. CDR3 size: 16 residues. Germline values: CDR1 KGHSH, CDR2 LQKENI. The trim removed 4 bases at V and 1 base at J, leaving 4 bases unmatched. The CDR3 loop reads CASSLGQGGSNQPQHF. CDR3 nucleotide sequence: TGTGCCAGCTCACTAGGACAGGGGGGCAGCAATCAGCCCCAGCATTTT.

CDR3 coding DNA: TGCGCCAGCAGCTTAACGGGACTAGCGGGGGGACAAGAGACCCAGTACTTC. It translates to CASSLTGLAGGQETQYF. The V gene is TRBV5-1, the J gene TRBJ2-5; 15 positions match TRBD2. V trimming: 2 bases; J trimming: 2 bases; junction bases outside the gene matches: 4. This CDR3 is 17 amino acids long. Germline CDR1 and CDR2: SGHRS and YFSETQ.

The chain is built from TRBV19 and TRBJ2-2; D uncertain. The germline V gene has CDR1 LNHDA and CDR2 SQIVND (reference sequence). The V and J ends lost 7 bases and 6 bases respectively, with 15 bases between them. The CDR3 consists of 14 residues. The DNA of the CDR3 is TGTGCCAGTACTCTCCTGGGTTGGTCCGGGGAGCTGTTTTTT. It encodes CASTLLGWSGELFF.